This T cell receptor beta chain was retrieved from a study of blood T cell repertoires in COVID-19. Turning to the study itself: The analysed material was cDNA or gDNA that came from T cells, B-cell-depleted T cells, or PBMCs.

Trimming cost V 6 bases and J 8 bases; bases outside gene matches: 12. There are 13 residues in the CDR3. Germline V gene data show CDR1 as SQVTM and CDR2 as ANQGSEA. Original data processing: It was from reference gene primer amplification that nucleated cell counts were estimated. Produced via immunoSEQ multiplex PCR; TCRdb's table is partial and in-frame only. The DNA gave D and trimming, while V, J and clone size come from that table. The data show about 140,000 clones, 70% to 85% seen once. The chain is built from TRBV29-1 and TRBJ1-2; 7 positions match TRBD1. The sequence was collected from a man aged 55 to 70 with acute or convalescent COVID-19. The sequenced sample consisted of peripheral blood. CDR3: CSVDRQGGGGYTF. For the CDR3, the DNA is TGCAGCGTGGATCGACAGGGTGGGGGCGGCTACACCTTC.